This paragraph reports one TCR beta chain. Its recognized antigen is unknown. The record has no base qualities; no much larger clone is one base away. The immunoSEQ Assay, a bias-controlled multiplex PCR, was used to amplify TCRbeta CDR3 regions from genomic DNA. In the source study's methods: Within the assay, amplification of reference gene primers was used to estimate how many nucleated cells each sample contained. Sequence reads were collapsed and filtered to measure the absolute abundance of every unique TCRbeta CDR3 rearrangement. For each sample, productive Simpson clonality was calculated by taking the square root of Simpson's diversity index across productive rearrangements. In TCRdb, the immuneACCESS table is reduced to in-frame sequences with V and J assigned. These tables do not hold every clone; where another copy was compared, an unresolved V gene accounts for under half, and the others remain unexplained. Clonal size and the V and J genes are those of that table, whereas D and trimming came from the DNA. The sample table contains 200,000 to 250,000 clones; only one count was recorded for about 85% of them. The ten largest account for 11% of the sample.

Participants in the prospective study were enrolled through a virtual design, were aged roughly 18 to 100 years, and lived in 24 United States geographic areas. In the prospective study, cohorts were assigned on the basis of participant-reported clinical history obtained from a screening survey and a study questionnaire. For ImmuneRACE Cohort 3, a participant was defined as recovered based on two consecutive negative NP/OP PCR tests, clearance by a healthcare professional, or resolution of symptoms. In the prospective study, whole blood, serum and a nasopharyngeal or oropharyngeal swab were collected from each participant by mobile phlebotomists. Additional blood draws and questionnaires over an approximately two-month period could optionally be provided by prospective study participants. Before DNA extraction, blood samples from the prospective study were shipped at room temperature or frozen.

From V the trimming removes 3 bases and from J it removes 7 bases, while the gene matches leave 5 bases of the junction unaccounted for. Reading from cysteine to phenylalanine, the CDR3 counts 14 amino acids. The read is trimmed to its CDR3 DNA, 42 bases read in frame from base 1. Reading the germline V gene gives CDR1 SGHRS and CDR2 YFSETQ. This entry is derived from a study of blood T cell repertoires in COVID-19 (dated by TCRdb to 2020 to 2021). For the wider study: Collaborator samples came from the United States, Italy and Spain and covered acute and convalescent phases of COVID-19. The material from the prospective study consisted of cDNA or gDNA derived from T cells, B-cell-depleted T cells, or PBMCs. Deeply sampled blood TCRbeta repertoires from subjects exposed to, actively infected with, or recovered from COVID-19 were included in the dataset. The repertoires were released in a freely available public database meant as a resource for research on the immune response to SARS-CoV-2. Samples came from the ongoing ImmuneRACE study (first 160 participants) plus 1,254 subjects from 6 global collaborators. A de-identified subject ID, COVID-19 status, age in years and sex were almost always included in the sample metadata. Where HLA class I and class II types were available, the types were taken from metadata supplied by the sample provider, not from assay-based typing. On the study overall, not on this receptor specifically: The amount of clinical and demographic metadata varied by source and participant and was provided uncurated.

The specimen sequenced was PBMCs or T cells enriched from blood (not recorded which). The V and J segments used are TRBV5-1 and TRBJ1-1, and TRBD1 aligns with 11 junction nucleotides. This TCR came from a young man who had recovered from COVID-19. The CDR3 protein sequence reads: CASSSGQGAVEAFF. The bases read TGCGCCAGCAGCTCCGGACAGGGGGCTGTTGAAGCTTTCTTT.